The clone carrying this TCR beta chain occurred once. The sample is drawn from a study of blood T cell repertoires in COVID-19. About the study: Sources were T cells, B-cell-depleted T cells, or PBMCs; the material itself was cDNA or gDNA.

Germline V gene sequence: CDR1 MGHRA, CDR2 YSYEKL. The CDR3 loop spans 16 amino acids. V dropped 0 bases and J dropped 8 bases, with 16 bases sitting between them. Original methodology: The assay estimated nucleated cells by amplifying reference gene primers. Some clones are missing from TCRdb's copy, which holds only in-frame ones; the method was immunoSEQ multiplex PCR. V, J and clone size derive from that table, while D and trimming were established from the DNA sequence. The sample consists of approximately 500,000 clones, about 89% of them appearing once. The receptor was derived from a woman between 50 and 59 years old with COVID-19, enrolled during active disease. Sequenced: peripheral blood. V and J are TRBV4-1 and TRBJ1-4, with D unclear. The CDR3 region is CASSQEEGTNGEKLFF. In DNA, the CDR3 is TGCGCCAGCAGCCAAGAAGAGGGAACAAACGGGGAAAAACTGTTTTTT.